The rows below give T cell receptor beta chains drawn from one sample of a study of blood T cell repertoires in COVID-19. TCRdb's copy holds only in-frame clones and misses some; the assay was immunoSEQ multiplex PCR. Here the sample spans roughly 240,000 clones, around nine tenths being singletons. Sequencing used peripheral blood. Receptors originate from a woman in her sixties or seventies who had recovered from COVID-19. Each CDR3 is given with its conserved first and last residue. Fields, in order: V gene, clone size, J gene, D gene, CDR3 DNA, CDR3 protein. The D gene is left open where the match is weak. For some rows the clone size is stated as once, few or many, or as a class when expanded; others skip it.

TRBV19	.	TRBJ2-2	TRBD1	TGTGCCAGTAGTATGGTGACAGGGGACACCGGGGAGCTGTTTTTT	CASSMVTGDTGELFF
TRBV19	.	TRBJ2-1	TRBD2	TGTGCCAGTAGTACTCCAATGGGGGGGGGTTACAATGAGCAGTTCTTC	CASSTPMGGGYNEQFF
TRBV5-5	.	TRBJ2-3	.	TGTGCCAGCAGCTTTAACACAGATACGCAGTATTTT	CASSFNTDTQYF
TRBV7-3	.	TRBJ2-1	.	TGTGCCAGCAGCTTAACTCCTAAATACAATGAGCAGTTCTTC	CASSLTPKYNEQFF
TRBV28	.	TRBJ1-2	.	TGTGCCAGCAGTGGCGGGCGCCCATTTTATGGCTACACCTTC	CASSGGRPFYGYTF
TRBV5-1	.	TRBJ2-3	TRBD1	TGCGCCAGCAGCACGACGGACAGGTCGGCAGATACGCAGTATTTT	CASSTTDRSADTQYF
TRBV5-6	.	TRBJ1-1	.	TGTGCCAGCAGCTTGCTCGAGGGGACGGGACACCTTGAAGCTTTCTTT	CASSLLEGTGHLEAFF
TRBV29-1	.	TRBJ2-7	.	TGCAGCGTTGGTCCGGGCTACGAGCAGTACTTC	CSVGPGYEQYF
TRBV18	.	TRBJ1-3	.	TGTGCCAGCTCACCGTCTCAGGACAGTCGGGCCGATTTT	CASSPSQDSRADF
TRBV7-8	few	TRBJ2-2	TRBD1	TGTGCCAGCAGCTCCACGACGGGACAGATAAACACCGGGGAGCTGTTTTTT	CASSSTTGQINTGELFF
TRBV7-2	few	TRBJ2-2	TRBD1	TGTGCCAGCAGCTTCGACAGGGGTCTCACCGGGGAGCTGTTTTTT	CASSFDRGLTGELFF
TRBV28	once	TRBJ2-7	.	TGTGCCAGCAGTCTCAGCGGAACCACACGAACCTACGAGCAGTACTTC	CASSLSGTTRTYEQYF
TRBV27	.	TRBJ2-7	TRBD1	TGTGCCAGCAGTCAGCCGACAGACCGGGACAGTATCTACGAGCAGTACTTC	CASSQPTDRDSIYEQYF
TRBV7-2	.	TRBJ2-7	.	TGTGCCAGCAGCTTTTGGGGCGGGGCAACCTACGAGCAGTACTTC	CASSFWGGATYEQYF
TRBV2	.	TRBJ2-5	TRBD2	TGTGCCAGCACTAGCGGGGGAAATTACCAAGAGACCCAGTACTTC	CASTSGGNYQETQYF
TRBV19	.	TRBJ2-1	.	TGTGCCAGTAGTACTTACAATGAGCAGTTCTTC	CASSTYNEQFF
TRBV7-3	.	TRBJ2-2	.	TGTGCCAGCAGCTTTTCACTTTCCACCGGGGAGCTGTTTTTT	CASSFSLSTGELFF
TRBV7-9	.	TRBJ2-1	TRBD2	TGTGCCAGCAGCTCCTTTCGGACTAGCTCCTACAATGAGCAGTTCTTC	CASSSFRTSSYNEQFF
TRBV5-4	.	TRBJ2-7	TRBD2	TGTGCCAGCAGCAGGGACTACTCCTACGAGCAGTACTTC	CASSRDYSYEQYF
TRBV9	.	TRBJ1-2	TRBD1	TGTGCCAGCAGCGCTCAGGGGGACAGTCCTGGCTACACCTTC	CASSAQGDSPGYTF
TRBV7-2	.	TRBJ1-5	TRBD1	TGTGCCAGCAGCCCCAGACAGGGCGGCTTCGGTCAGCCCCAGCATTTT	CASSPRQGGFGQPQHF
TRBV11-2	once	TRBJ2-5	TRBD2	TGTGCCAGCAGCTTAATCCGGGGGGGCCGGAGGGAGACCCAGTACTTC	CASSLIRGGRRETQYF
TRBV5-6	.	TRBJ2-2	.	TGTGCCAGCAGCTTACGCAGGGTAGTGAACACCGGGGAGCTGTTTTTT	CASSLRRVVNTGELFF
TRBV10-2	few	TRBJ1-1	TRBD1	TGCGCCAGCAGGGGCCGGGACAGGGTGACTGAAGCTTTCTTT	CASRGRDRVTEAFF
TRBV5-8	.	TRBJ1-2	TRBD1	TGTGCCAGCAGCGGACTGGGACAGGGGGTTTATGGCTACACCTTC	CASSGLGQGVYGYTF
TRBV28	.	TRBJ1-3	.	TGTGCCAGCAACCCCCCGCCGGGTAATAGAAACACCATATATTTT	CASNPPPGNRNTIYF
TRBV5-1	.	TRBJ2-7	.	TGCGCCAGCAGCTTTTCTGGACAGACCTACGAGCAGTACTTC	CASSFSGQTYEQYF
TRBV18	.	TRBJ1-4	.	TGTGCCAGCTCATCCGGGGTCGATGAAAAACTGTTTTTT	CASSSGVDEKLFF
TRBV6-5	once	TRBJ2-5	.	TGTGCCAGCAGTTACGGTGGGGGGTTCCAAGAGACCCAGTACTTC	CASSYGGGFQETQYF
TRBV19	.	TRBJ2-7	TRBD1	TGTGCCAGTAGCGAGGGGGCGCCTCGGGAGCAGTACTTC	CASSEGAPREQYF
TRBV28	.	TRBJ1-2	.	TGTGCCAGCAGTCGCGGCCGAGTTTCTGGCTACACCTTC	CASSRGRVSGYTF
TRBV4-3	.	TRBJ1-6	.	TGCGCCAGCAGCCAAGCGAATTCACCCCTCCACTTT	CASSQANSPLHF
TRBV25-1	.	TRBJ2-5	.	TGTGCCAGCAGTTCACAGGGTACGGGGAAAAAAGAGACCCAGTACTTC	CASSSQGTGKKETQYF
TRBV20-1	.	TRBJ1-5	.	TGCAGTGCTAGTTGGGCAGGCGGGGGATATCAGCCCCAGCATTTT	CSASWAGGGYQPQHF
TRBV7-3	.	TRBJ2-1	TRBD2	TGTGCCAGCAGCGCCCAGGGACTAGCGGGGGTCGGTACCTACAATGAGCAGTTCTTC	CASSAQGLAGVGTYNEQFF
TRBV4-1	.	TRBJ2-1	TRBD1	TGCGCCAGCAGGGACAGGGCCAGGGGCAATGAGCAGTTCTTC	CASRDRARGNEQFF
TRBV5-1	.	TRBJ1-2	.	TGCGCCAGCAGCTTGGAGGTGGCAGGAAACTATGGCTACACCTTC	CASSLEVAGNYGYTF
TRBV5-8	once	TRBJ2-7	.	TGTGCCAGCAGCTTGGGACAGGACCGCGAGCAGTACTTC	CASSLGQDREQYF
TRBV18	few	TRBJ2-2	.	TGTGCCAGCTCAATCAGTAACACCGGGGAGCTGTTTTTT	CASSISNTGELFF
TRBV27	.	TRBJ1-2	TRBD1	TGTGCCAGCAGTTCCCTGGGACAGCCCTGGGGCTACACCTTC	CASSSLGQPWGYTF
TRBV28	.	TRBJ1-5	TRBD1	TGTGCCAGCAGTTTATGGACAGGGGCCAATCAGCCCCAGCATTTT	CASSLWTGANQPQHF
TRBV2	.	TRBJ1-2	TRBD1	TGTGCCAGCACGGTGATTTCAGGACAGGGGTCTATGGGCTACACCTTC	CASTVISGQGSMGYTF
TRBV7-9	.	TRBJ1-2	.	TGTGCCAGCAGCTTAGTAAGGGGAGGTTCTGCTGGCTACACCTTC	CASSLVRGGSAGYTF
TRBV4-3	.	TRBJ1-3	.	TGCGCCAGCAGCCAAGGTGGCGGAAGTGGAAACACCATATATTTT	CASSQGGGSGNTIYF
TRBV28	.	TRBJ2-3	.	TGTGCCAGCAGTCTTTCGTCCACAGATACGCAGTATTTT	CASSLSSTDTQYF
TRBV5-6	.	TRBJ2-7	TRBD2	TGTGCCAGCAGCTTGGTCGCCGGGGGGAGCTCCTACGAGCAGTACTTC	CASSLVAGGSSYEQYF
TRBV5-4	.	TRBJ2-2	TRBD2	TGTGCCAGCAGCTGGCGCGGGGGGATAAGCGGGGAGCTGTTTTTT	CASSWRGGISGELFF
TRBV29-1	.	TRBJ2-1	.	TGCAGCTGGGGACAATTCGGTGAGCAGTTCTTC	CSWGQFGEQFF
TRBV4-1	.	TRBJ2-7	.	TGCGCCAGCAGCCAAGGTCTGGGCCGTCGAAGGGAGCAGTACTTC	CASSQGLGRRREQYF
TRBV19	.	TRBJ2-2	.	TGTGCCAGTACCAATCTCTTTGAGGACACCGGGGAGCTGTTTTTT	CASTNLFEDTGELFF
TRBV5-1	.	TRBJ2-7	.	TGCGCCAGCAGCTTGAGGGGCGACGTCTACGAGCAGTACTTC	CASSLRGDVYEQYF